This paragraph covers one T cell receptor beta chain sequence. What it binds is not known. The protocol was immunoSEQ multiplex PCR, while the TCRdb copy is restricted to in-frame clones and leaves out a portion. Of 300,000 to 350,000 clones listed, less than 90% are singletons. The record originates from a study of Ad26.COV2.S vaccination and SARS-CoV-2 variants. Study as a whole: Intramuscularly, Ad26.COV2.S was given either once or twice, 56 days apart. Whole-study results and caveats: Measurement of non-spike TCR breadth gave similar results in vaccine and placebo recipients.

This CDR3 has 12 residues. V was clipped by 6 bases and J by 7 bases, with 13 bases between them. From germline, CDR1 is SNHLY and CDR2 FYNNEI. This sample's treatment: some 20 received Ad26.COV2.S at low or high dose, single or two shots; a few received placebo; per-sample allocation not given. Following the first vaccine or placebo injection, samples were taken on day 63. The chain is built from TRBV2 and TRBJ2-7, with a possible D match to TRBD1 (6 bases). Sequencing used peripheral blood, obtained in a trial of Ad26.COV2.S vaccine versus placebo. The clonotype comes from a person aged 18-60 years who received the Ad26.COV2.S COVID-19 vaccine or a placebo. The CDR3 loop reads CASSGLGTEQYF. The CDR3 DNA sequence: TGTGCCAGCAGCGGACTCGGGACAGAGCAGTACTTC.